This T cell receptor beta chain was captured in a study of blood T cell repertoires in COVID-19 (TCRdb year 2020). In terms of the full investigation: Samples from collaborators originated in the United States, Italy and Spain and spanned both the acute and convalescent phases of COVID-19. Subjects who had been exposed to COVID-19, were actively infected with it, or had recovered from it provided the deeply sampled blood TCRbeta repertoires that made up the dataset. Where available, HLA class I and class II types were taken from metadata supplied by the sample provider and were not determined by assay-based typing. Samples were obtained from the ongoing ImmuneRACE study (first 160 participants) and from 1,254 subjects provided by 6 global collaborators. Nearly every sample came with metadata listing a de-identified subject ID, COVID-19 status, age in years and sex. The material from the prospective study consisted of cDNA or gDNA derived from T cells, B-cell-depleted T cells, or PBMCs. The repertoires were made available in a free public database intended to serve as a resource for research on the immune response to SARS-CoV-2. General conclusions and limits of the study: The quantity of clinical and demographic metadata differed by source and by participant and was supplied without curation.

V is pared back by 5 bases and J by 2 bases, with 10 bases lying between the germline termini. CDR3 length: 14 amino acids, cysteine to phenylalanine. Only the CDR3 DNA stays, 42 bases, in frame from base 1. The germline V gene gives CDR1 as SGHRS and CDR2 as YFSETQ. Collaborating institutions collected whole blood in K2EDTA tubes following their own protocols. Collaborator samples were shipped for TCRbeta analysis as frozen whole blood, isolated PBMCs, or DNA extracted from either sample type. Remarks on this clone: What this receptor recognizes is not known. Nothing much larger sits one base from this clone, and base qualities are not available.

The immunoSEQ Assay, a bias-controlled multiplex PCR, was used to amplify TCRbeta CDR3 regions from genomic DNA. Per the source publication's procedure: The number of nucleated cells in each sample was estimated by amplification of reference gene primers within the assay. To quantify the absolute abundance of each unique TCRbeta CDR3 rearrangement, sequence reads were collapsed and filtered. For each sample, productive Simpson clonality was calculated as the square root of Simpson's diversity index over productive rearrangements. TCRdb took over this immuneACCESS table, retaining in-frame rearrangements with V and J assigned. Such tables are incomplete; in checked studies, under half of the missing clones stem from an unresolved V gene, and the remainder is unexplained. That table furnishes V, J and clone size, whereas the DNA furnished D and trimming. For this sample the table gives 88,000 or so clones, of which approximately 86% were detected only once. The ten most abundant clones make up less than 9% of the sample.

This sequence uses TRBV5-1 and TRBJ2-2; too little of a D gene remains to name it. Sequencing input: peripheral blood. This TCR was sampled from a man aged 55 to 70 with acute or convalescent COVID-19. The CDR3 amino acid sequence is: CASSWAGNTGELFF. At the DNA level, the sequence is TGCGCCAGCAGTTGGGCAGGAAACACCGGGGAGCTGTTTTTT.